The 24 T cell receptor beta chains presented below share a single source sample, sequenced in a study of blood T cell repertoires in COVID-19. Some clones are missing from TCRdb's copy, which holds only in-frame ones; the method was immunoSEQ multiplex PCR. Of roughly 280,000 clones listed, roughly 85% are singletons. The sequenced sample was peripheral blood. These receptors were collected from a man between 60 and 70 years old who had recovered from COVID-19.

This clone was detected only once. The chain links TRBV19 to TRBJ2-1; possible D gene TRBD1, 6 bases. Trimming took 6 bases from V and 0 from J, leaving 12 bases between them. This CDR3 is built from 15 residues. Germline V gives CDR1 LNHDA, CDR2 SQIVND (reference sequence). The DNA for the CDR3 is TGTGCCAGTAGCATGGACAGAAGCTCCTACAATGAGCAGTTCTTC. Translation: CASSMDRSSYNEQFF.

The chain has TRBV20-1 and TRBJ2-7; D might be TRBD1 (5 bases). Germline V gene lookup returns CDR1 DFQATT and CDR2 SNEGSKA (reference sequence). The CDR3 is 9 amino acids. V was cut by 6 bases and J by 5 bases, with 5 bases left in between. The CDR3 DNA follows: TGCAGTGCAGGGGACGAGCAGTACTTC. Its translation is CSAGDEQYF.

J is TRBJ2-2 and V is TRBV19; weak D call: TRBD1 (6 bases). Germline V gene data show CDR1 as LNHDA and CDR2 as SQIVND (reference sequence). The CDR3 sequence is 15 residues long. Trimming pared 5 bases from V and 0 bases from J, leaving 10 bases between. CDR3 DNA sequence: TGTGCCAGTAGTCCCGGGACAACGAACACCGGGGAGCTGTTTTTT. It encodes CASSPGTTNTGELFF.

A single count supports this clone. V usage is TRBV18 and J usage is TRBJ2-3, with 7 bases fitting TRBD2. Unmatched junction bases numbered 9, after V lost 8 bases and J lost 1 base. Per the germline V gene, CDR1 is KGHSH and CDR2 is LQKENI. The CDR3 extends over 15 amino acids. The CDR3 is CASHKSLAGTDTQYF. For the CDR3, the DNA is TGTGCCAGCCACAAAAGTCTAGCGGGCACAGATACGCAGTATTTT.

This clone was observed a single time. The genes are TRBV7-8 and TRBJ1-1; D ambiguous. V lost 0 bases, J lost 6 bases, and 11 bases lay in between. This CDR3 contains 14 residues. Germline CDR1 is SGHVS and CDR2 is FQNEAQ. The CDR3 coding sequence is TGTGCCAGCAGCTTAGCGGGCATCAAGCCTGAAGCTTTCTTT. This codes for CASSLAGIKPEAFF.

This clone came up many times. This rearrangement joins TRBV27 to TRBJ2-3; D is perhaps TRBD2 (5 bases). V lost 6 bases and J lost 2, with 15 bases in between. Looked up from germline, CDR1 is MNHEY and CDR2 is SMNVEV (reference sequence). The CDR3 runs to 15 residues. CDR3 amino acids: CASSPPRAYTDTQYF. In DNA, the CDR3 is TGTGCCAGCAGCCCCCCGCGGGCGTACACAGATACGCAGTATTTT.

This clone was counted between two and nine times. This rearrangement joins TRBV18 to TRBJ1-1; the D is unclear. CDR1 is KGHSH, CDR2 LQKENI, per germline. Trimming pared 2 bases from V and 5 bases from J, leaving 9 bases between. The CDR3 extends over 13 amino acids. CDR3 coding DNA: TGTGCCAGCTCACCAAAGCCCGGGACTGAAGCTTTCTTT. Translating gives CASSPKPGTEAFF.

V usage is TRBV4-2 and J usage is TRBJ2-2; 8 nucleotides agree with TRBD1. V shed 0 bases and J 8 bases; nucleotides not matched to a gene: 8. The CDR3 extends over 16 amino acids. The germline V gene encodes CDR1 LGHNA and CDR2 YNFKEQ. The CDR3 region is CASSQEQGVGVGELFF. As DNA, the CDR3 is TGTGCCAGCAGCCAAGAACAGGGGGTCGGGGTTGGGGAGCTGTTTTTT.

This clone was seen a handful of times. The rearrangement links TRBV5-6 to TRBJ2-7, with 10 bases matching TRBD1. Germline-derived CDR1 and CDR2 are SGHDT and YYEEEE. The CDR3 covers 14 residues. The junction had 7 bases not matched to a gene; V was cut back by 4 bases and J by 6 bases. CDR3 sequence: CASSRRQGAGEQYF. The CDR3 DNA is TGTGCCAGCAGCCGCCGACAGGGGGCTGGCGAGCAGTACTTC. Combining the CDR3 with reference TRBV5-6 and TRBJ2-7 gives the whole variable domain DAGVTQSPTHLIKTRGQQVTLRCSPKSGHDTVSWYQQALGQGPQFIFQYYEEEERQRGNFPDRFSGHQFPNYSSELNVNALLLGDSALYLCASSRRQGAGEQYFGPGTRLTVT.

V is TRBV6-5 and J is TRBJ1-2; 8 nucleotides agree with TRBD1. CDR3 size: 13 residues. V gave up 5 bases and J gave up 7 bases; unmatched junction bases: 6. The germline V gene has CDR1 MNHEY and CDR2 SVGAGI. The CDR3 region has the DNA TGTGCCAGCAGTACGCCAGGGGGCGGTGGCTACACCTTC. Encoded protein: CASSTPGGGGYTF.

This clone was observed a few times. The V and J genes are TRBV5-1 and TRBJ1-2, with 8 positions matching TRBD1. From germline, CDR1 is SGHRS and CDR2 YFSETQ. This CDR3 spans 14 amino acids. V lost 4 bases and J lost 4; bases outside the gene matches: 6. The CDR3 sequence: CASSAEQGGYGYTF. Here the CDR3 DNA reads TGCGCCAGCAGCGCCGAACAGGGGGGCTATGGCTACACCTTC.

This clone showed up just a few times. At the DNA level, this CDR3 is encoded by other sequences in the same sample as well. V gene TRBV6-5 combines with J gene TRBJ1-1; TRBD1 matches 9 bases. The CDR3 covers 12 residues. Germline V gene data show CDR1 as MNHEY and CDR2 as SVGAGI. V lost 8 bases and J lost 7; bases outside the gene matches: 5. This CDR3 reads CASRRTGDEAFF. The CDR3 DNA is TGTGCCAGCCGGAGGACAGGGGATGAAGCTTTCTTT.

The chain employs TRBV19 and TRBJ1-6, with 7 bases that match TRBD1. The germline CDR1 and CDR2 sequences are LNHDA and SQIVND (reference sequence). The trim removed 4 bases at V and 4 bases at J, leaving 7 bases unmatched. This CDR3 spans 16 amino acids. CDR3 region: CASSTGGTFYNSPLHF. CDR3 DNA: TGTGCCAGTAGTACAGGGGGGACGTTTTATAATTCACCCCTCCACTTT.

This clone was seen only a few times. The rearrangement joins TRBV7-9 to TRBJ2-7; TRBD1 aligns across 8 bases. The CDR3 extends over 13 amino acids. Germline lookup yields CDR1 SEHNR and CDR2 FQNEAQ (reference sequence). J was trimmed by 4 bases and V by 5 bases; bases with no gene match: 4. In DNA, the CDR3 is TGTGCCAGCAGCAAAGGACAGGGTTACGAGCAGTACTTC. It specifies CASSKGQGYEQYF.

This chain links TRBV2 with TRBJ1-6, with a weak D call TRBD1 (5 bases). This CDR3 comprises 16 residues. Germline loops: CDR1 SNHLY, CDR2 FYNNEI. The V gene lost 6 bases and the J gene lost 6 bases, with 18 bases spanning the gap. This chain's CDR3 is CASRVTGGTINSPLHF. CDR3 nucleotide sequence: TGTGCCAGCAGGGTGACGGGGGGGACTATTAATTCACCCCTCCACTTT.

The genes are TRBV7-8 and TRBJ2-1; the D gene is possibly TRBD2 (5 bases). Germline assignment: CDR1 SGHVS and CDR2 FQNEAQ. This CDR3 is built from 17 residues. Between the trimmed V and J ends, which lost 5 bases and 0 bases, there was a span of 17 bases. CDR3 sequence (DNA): TGTGCCAGCAGCCCAACTACCATTGCGGGCTCCTACAATGAGCAGTTCTTC. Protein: CASSPTTIAGSYNEQFF. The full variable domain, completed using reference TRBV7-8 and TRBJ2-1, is GAGVSQSPRYKVAKRGQDVALRCDPISGHVSLFWYQQALGQGPEFLTYFQNEAQLDKSGLPSDRFFAERPEGSVSTLKIQRTQQEDSAVYLCASSPTTIAGSYNEQFFGPGTRLTVL.

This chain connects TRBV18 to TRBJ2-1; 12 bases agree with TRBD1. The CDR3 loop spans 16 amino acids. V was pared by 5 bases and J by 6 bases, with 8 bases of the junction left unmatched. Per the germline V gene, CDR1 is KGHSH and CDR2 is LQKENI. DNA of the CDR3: TGTGCCAGCTCAAAAACCGGGACAGGGGGCTTCAATGAGCAGTTCTTC. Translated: CASSKTGTGGFNEQFF.

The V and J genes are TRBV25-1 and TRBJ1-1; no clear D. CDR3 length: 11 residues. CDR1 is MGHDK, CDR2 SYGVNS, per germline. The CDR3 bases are TGTGCAACGACACAGAACACTGAAGCTTTCTTT. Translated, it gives CATTQNTEAFF.

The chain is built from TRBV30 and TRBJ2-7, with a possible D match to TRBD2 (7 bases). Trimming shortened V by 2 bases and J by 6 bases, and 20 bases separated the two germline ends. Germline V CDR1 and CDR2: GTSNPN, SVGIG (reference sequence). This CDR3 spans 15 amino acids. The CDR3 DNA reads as TGTGCCTGGAGTCCCGGGGAGGGGGGGCGCACCGAGCAGTACTTC. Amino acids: CAWSPGEGGRTEQYF.

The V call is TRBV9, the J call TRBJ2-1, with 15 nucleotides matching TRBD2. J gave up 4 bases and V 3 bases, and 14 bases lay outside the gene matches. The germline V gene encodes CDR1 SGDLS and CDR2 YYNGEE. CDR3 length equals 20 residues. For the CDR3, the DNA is TGTGCCAGCAGCGCTCGCTCCGGGACTAGCGGGGGGTTGGGATACAATGAGCAGTTCTTC. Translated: CASSARSGTSGGLGYNEQFF.

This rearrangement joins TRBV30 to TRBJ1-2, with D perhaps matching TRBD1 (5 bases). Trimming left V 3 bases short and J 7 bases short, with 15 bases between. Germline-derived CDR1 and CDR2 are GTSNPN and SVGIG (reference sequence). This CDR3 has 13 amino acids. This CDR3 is CAWRASGGAGYTF. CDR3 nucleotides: TGTGCCTGGAGGGCCTCGGGGGGTGCTGGCTACACCTTC.

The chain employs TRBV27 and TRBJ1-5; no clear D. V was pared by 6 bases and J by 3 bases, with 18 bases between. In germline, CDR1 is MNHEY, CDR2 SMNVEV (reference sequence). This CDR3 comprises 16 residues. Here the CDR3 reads CASSPGAAQNNQPQHF. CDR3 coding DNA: TGTGCCAGCAGCCCGGGAGCCGCGCAGAACAATCAGCCCCAGCATTTT.

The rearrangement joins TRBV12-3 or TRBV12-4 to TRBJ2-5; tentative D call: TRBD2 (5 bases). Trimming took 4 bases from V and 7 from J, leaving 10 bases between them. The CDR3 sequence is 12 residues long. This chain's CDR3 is CASSSGGGTQYF. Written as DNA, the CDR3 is TGTGCCAGCAGTTCTGGAGGCGGGACCCAGTACTTC.

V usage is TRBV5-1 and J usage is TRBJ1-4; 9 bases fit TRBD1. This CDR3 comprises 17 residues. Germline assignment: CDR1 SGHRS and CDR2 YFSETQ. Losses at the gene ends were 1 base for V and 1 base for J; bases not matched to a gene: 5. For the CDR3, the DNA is TGCGCCAGCAGCTTGAAAACAGGGGGCCGAACTAATGAAAAACTGTTTTTT. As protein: CASSLKTGGRTNEKLFF. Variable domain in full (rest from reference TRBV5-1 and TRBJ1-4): KAGVTQTPRYLIKTRGQQVTLSCSPISGHRSVSWYQQTPGQGLQFLFEYFSETQRNKGNFPGRFSGRQFSNSRSEMNVSTLELGDSALYLCASSLKTGGRTNEKLFFGSGTQLSVL.